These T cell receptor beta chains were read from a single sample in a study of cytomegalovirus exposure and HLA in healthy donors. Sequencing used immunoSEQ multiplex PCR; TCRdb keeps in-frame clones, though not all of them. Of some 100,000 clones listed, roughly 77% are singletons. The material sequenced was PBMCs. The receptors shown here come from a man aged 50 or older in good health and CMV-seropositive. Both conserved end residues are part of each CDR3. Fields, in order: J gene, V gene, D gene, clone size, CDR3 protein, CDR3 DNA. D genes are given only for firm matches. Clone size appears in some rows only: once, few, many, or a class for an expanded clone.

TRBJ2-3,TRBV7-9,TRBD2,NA,CASRGATGGDTQYF,TGTGCCAGCAGGGGAGCGACGGGGGGGGATACGCAGTATTTT
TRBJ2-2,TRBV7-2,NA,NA,CASSLASKAGELFF,TGTGCCAGCAGCTTGGCTTCCAAAGCCGGGGAGCTGTTTTTT
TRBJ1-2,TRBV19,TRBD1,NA,CASSTPQGGRANYGYTF,TGTGCCAGTAGTACCCCCCAGGGGGGCAGGGCAAACTATGGCTACACCTTC
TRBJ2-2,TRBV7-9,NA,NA,CASSDTTGELFF,TGTGCCAGCTCCGACACTACCGGGGAGCTGTTTTTT
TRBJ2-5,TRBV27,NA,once,CASSFQLATGTQYF,TGTGCCAGCAGTTTCCAACTAGCTACAGGGACCCAGTACTTC
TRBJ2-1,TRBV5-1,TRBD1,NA,CASSLTGAFEQFF,TGCGCCAGCAGCTTGACAGGGGCGTTTGAGCAGTTCTTC
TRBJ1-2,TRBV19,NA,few,CASSIGSGGYTF,TGTGCCAGTAGTATTGGGTCGGGTGGCTACACCTTC
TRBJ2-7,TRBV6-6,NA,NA,CASSYSAAAPYEQYF,TGTGCCAGCAGTTACTCGGCTGCCGCCCCCTACGAGCAGTACTTC
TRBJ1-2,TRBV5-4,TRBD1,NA,CASSFDRGFGYTF,TGTGCCAGCAGCTTCGACAGGGGATTTGGCTACACCTTC
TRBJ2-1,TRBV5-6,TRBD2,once,CASVLSGRVAYNEQFF,TGTGCCAGCGTCCTCTCCGGGAGGGTCGCCTACAATGAGCAGTTCTTC
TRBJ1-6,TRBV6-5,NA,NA,CASSQQGRPLHF,TGTGCCAGCAGTCAACAGGGTAGGCCCCTCCACTTT
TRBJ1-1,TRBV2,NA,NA,CASSPNREFTEAFF,TGTGCCAGCAGCCCAAACAGGGAATTCACTGAAGCTTTCTTT
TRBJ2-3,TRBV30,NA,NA,CAWGADTDTQYF,TGTGCCTGGGGGGCCGACACAGATACGCAGTATTTT
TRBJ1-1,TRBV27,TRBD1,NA,CASSPRIGGYTEAFF,TGTGCCAGCAGTCCAAGGATAGGGGGCTATACTGAAGCTTTCTTT
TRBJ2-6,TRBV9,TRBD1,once,CASSIGGQGVSGANVLTF,TGTGCCAGCAGCATAGGGGGACAGGGGGTCTCTGGGGCCAACGTCCTGACTTTC
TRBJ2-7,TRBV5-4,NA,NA,CASSLAGESYEQYF,TGTGCCAGCAGCTTGGCGGGGGAATCCTACGAGCAGTACTTC
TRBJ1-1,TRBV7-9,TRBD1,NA,CASSLNNRDRGVVGAFF,TGTGCCAGCAGCTTAAACAACCGGGACAGGGGGGTCGTTGGAGCTTTCTTT
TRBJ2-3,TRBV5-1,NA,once,CASSLYGSTDTQYF,TGCGCCAGCAGCTTGTACGGGTCCACAGATACGCAGTATTTT
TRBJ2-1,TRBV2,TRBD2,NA,CASSEDSGRVNEQFF,TGTGCCAGCAGTGAAGATAGCGGGAGGGTCAATGAGCAGTTCTTC
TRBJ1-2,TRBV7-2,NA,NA,CASSPGGTRYGYTF,TGTGCCAGCAGCCCCGGCGGGACGCGATATGGCTACACCTTC
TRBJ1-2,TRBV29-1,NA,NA,CSGGGSGDGYTF,TGCAGTGGGGGGGGAAGTGGCGATGGCTACACCTTC
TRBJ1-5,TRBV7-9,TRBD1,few,CASSFSTGVRGQPQHF,TGTGCCAGCAGCTTTAGTACAGGGGTACGGGGGCAGCCCCAGCATTTT
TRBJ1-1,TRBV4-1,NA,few,CASSQAFLNRQAFF,TGCGCCAGCAGCCAAGCTTTCCTGAACAGACAAGCTTTCTTT
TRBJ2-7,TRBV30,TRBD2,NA,CAWSGIGLAGEYEQYF,TGTGCCTGGAGCGGAATCGGACTAGCGGGGGAGTACGAGCAGTACTTC
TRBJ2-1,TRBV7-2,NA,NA,CASIQTGSYNEQFF,TGTGCCAGCATCCAAACGGGCTCCTACAATGAGCAGTTCTTC
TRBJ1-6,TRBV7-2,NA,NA,CASSSAGSPLHF,TGTGCCAGCAGCTCGGCAGGGTCACCCCTCCACTTT
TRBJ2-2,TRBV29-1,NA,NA,CSGGAGRNTGELFF,TGCAGCGGCGGGGCAGGGAGGAACACCGGGGAGCTGTTTTTT
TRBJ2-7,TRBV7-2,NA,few,CASSPSYYEQYF,TGTGCCAGCAGCCCGAGTTACTACGAGCAGTACTTC
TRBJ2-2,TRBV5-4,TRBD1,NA,CASRFGQGVDGELFF,TGTGCCAGCAGATTCGGACAGGGGGTTGACGGGGAGCTGTTTTTT
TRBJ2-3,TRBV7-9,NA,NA,CASSLAGGSTDTQYF,TGTGCCAGCAGCTTAGCGGGAGGTAGCACAGATACGCAGTATTTT
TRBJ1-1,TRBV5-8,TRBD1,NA,CASSTGVGQGKNTEAFF,TGTGCCAGCAGCACCGGCGTGGGACAGGGGAAGAACACTGAAGCTTTCTTT
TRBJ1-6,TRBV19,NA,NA,CASSTGQSNSPLHF,TGTGCCAGTAGTACTGGACAGAGTAATTCACCCCTCCACTTT
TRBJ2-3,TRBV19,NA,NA,CASSMASGSTDTQYF,TGTGCCAGTAGTATGGCGAGCGGGAGCACAGATACGCAGTATTTT
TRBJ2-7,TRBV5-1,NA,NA,CASSFGGRSSYEQYF,TGCGCCAGCAGCTTTGGAGGGAGGAGCTCCTACGAGCAGTACTTC
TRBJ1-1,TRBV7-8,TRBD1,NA,CASSLYMGKGAEAFF,TGTGCCAGCAGCCTTTACATGGGCAAGGGGGCCGAAGCTTTCTTT
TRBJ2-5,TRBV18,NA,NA,CASSSYQETQYF,TGTGCCAGCTCATCGTACCAAGAGACCCAGTACTTC
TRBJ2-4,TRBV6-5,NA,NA,CASSSQGLDKNIQYF,TGTGCCAGCAGTTCCCAGGGGTTGGACAAAAACATTCAGTACTTC
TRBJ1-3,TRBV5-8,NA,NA,CASRSGGSGNTIYF,TGTGCCAGCAGGTCAGGAGGCTCTGGAAACACCATATATTTT
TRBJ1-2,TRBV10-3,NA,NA,CAIRDSHGYTF,TGTGCCATCAGGGACAGTCACGGCTACACCTTC
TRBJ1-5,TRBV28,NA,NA,CASRTDRKSNQPQHF,TGTGCCAGCAGGACAGACAGGAAAAGCAATCAGCCCCAGCATTTT
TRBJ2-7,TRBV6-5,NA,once,CASSLKRGSYEQYF,TGTGCCAGCAGTTTAAAAAGGGGATCCTACGAGCAGTACTTC
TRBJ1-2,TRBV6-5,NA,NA,CASTGSSYNYGYTF,TGTGCCAGCACAGGGTCAAGTTATAACTATGGCTACACCTTC
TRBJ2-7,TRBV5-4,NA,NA,CASSLVTPDEQYF,TGTGCCAGCAGCTTGGTGACTCCTGACGAGCAGTACTTC
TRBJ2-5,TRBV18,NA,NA,CASSPGETQYF,TGTGCCAGCTCCCCCGGGGAGACCCAGTACTTC
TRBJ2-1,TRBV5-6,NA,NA,CASSLVSGNEQFF,TGTGCCAGCAGCTTGGTCTCAGGGAATGAGCAGTTCTTC
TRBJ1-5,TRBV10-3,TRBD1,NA,CAIRDRGLNQPQHF,TGTGCCATCAGGGACAGGGGACTCAATCAGCCCCAGCATTTT
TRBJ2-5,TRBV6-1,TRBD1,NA,CASRRGTGGLETQYF,TGTGCCAGCAGGAGAGGGACAGGGGGCTTGGAGACCCAGTACTTC
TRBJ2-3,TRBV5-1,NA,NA,CASSSHTLGTSTDTQYF,TGCGCCAGCAGCTCCCACACACTAGGGACTAGCACAGATACGCAGTATTTT
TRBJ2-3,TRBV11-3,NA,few,CASSSQTSTDTQYF,TGTGCCAGCAGCTCCCAGACTAGCACAGATACGCAGTATTTT
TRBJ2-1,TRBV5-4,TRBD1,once,CASSLQGAQGNEQFF,TGTGCCAGCAGCTTACAGGGGGCGCAGGGGAATGAGCAGTTCTTC
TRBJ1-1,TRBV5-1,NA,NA,CASSFVTETEAFF,TGCGCCAGCAGCTTTGTTACAGAAACTGAAGCTTTCTTT
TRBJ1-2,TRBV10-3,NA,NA,CAISPGTLGYTF,TGTGCCATCAGCCCCGGGACACTCGGCTACACCTTC
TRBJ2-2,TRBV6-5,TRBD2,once,CASSYNSGRTGELFF,TGTGCCAGCAGTTACAACAGCGGGAGGACCGGGGAGCTGTTTTTT